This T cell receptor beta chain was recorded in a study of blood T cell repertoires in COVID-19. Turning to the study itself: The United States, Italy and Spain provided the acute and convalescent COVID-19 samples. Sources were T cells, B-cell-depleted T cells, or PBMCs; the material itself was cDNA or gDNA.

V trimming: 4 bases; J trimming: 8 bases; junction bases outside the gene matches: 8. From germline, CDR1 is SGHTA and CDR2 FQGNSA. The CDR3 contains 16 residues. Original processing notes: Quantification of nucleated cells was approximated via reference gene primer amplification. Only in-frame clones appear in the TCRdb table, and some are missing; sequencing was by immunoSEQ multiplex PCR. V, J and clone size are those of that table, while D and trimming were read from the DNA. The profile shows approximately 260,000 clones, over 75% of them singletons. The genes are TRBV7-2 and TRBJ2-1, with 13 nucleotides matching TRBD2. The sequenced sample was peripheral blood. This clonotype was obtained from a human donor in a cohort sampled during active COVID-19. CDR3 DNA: TGTGCCAGCAGCTGGACTAGCGGGGGCCCCTGGGATGAGCAGTTCTTC. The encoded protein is CASSWTSGGPWDEQFF.